This T cell receptor beta chain is from a study of blood T cell repertoires in COVID-19. For the study at large: Whether acute or convalescent, the COVID-19 samples came from the United States, Italy and Spain. The analysed material was cDNA or gDNA that came from T cells, B-cell-depleted T cells, or PBMCs.

In the authors' workflow: Amplification from reference gene primers served as the basis for estimated nucleated cell counts. Only in-frame clones appear in the TCRdb table, and some are missing; sequencing was by immunoSEQ multiplex PCR. That table gives V, J and clone size, and the DNA gave D and trimming. Of 300,000 to 400,000 clones detected, about nine tenths appear once; the ten largest clones hold 7.3%. The CDR3 is made up of 12 amino acids. The J segment lost 2 bases and the V segment lost 10 bases, leaving 4 bases of the junction unmatched. Germline CDR1 and CDR2: MDHEN and SYDVKM. The chain has TRBV28 and TRBJ2-7; 8 nucleotides match TRBD2. Sequencing used peripheral blood. The clonotype originates from a woman between 65 and 79 years old with COVID-19, enrolled during active disease. The CDR3 nucleotides are TGTGCCACCCGGGGGGGTACCTACGAGCAGTACTTC. Translated: CATRGGTYEQYF.